Shown below are 9 T cell receptor beta chains from a single sample sequenced in a study of blood T cell repertoires in COVID-19. Produced via immunoSEQ multiplex PCR; TCRdb's table is partial and in-frame only. The sample records roughly 100,000 clones, more than 80% being singletons. Sequenced sample: peripheral blood. These receptors came from a man of 80 years or more with COVID-19, enrolled during active disease.

The chain uses TRBV29-1 and TRBJ2-6; D is undetermined. This CDR3 comprises 16 residues. Germline V gives CDR1 SQVTM, CDR2 ANQGSEA. V lost 1 base to trimming and J lost 0 bases, with 10 bases between them. The CDR3 reads CSVEVSSNSGANVLTF. As DNA, the CDR3 is TGCAGCGTTGAAGTAAGCTCCAACTCTGGGGCCAACGTCCTGACTTTC.

The J gene is TRBJ2-5, the V gene TRBV11-2, with 10 positions matching TRBD2. This CDR3 contains 17 residues. V dropped 5 bases and J dropped 1; count of bases not matched to a gene: 10. Germline-derived CDR1 and CDR2 are SGHAT and FQNNGV. This CDR3 reads CASSPGLAEYLQETQYF. The CDR3 DNA sequence: TGTGCCAGCAGCCCAGGACTAGCGGAGTACCTCCAAGAGACCCAGTACTTC.

The V call is TRBV3-1 (or the pseudogene TRBV3-2), the J call TRBJ2-1, with 8 bases matching TRBD2. Looked up from germline, CDR1 is LGHDT and CDR2 is YNNKEL (reference sequence). The V gene end was trimmed by 2 bases and the J gene end by 7 bases; junction bases not matched to a gene: 10. The CDR3 is 16 residues long. The CDR3 nucleotides read TGTGCCAGCAGCCAACTTACGGGGGGGCCTGGGAATGAGCAGTTCTTC. This codes for CASSQLTGGPGNEQFF.

This chain joins TRBV3-1 (or the pseudogene TRBV3-2) and TRBJ2-7; possibly TRBD1 for D (5 bases). The germline V gene encodes CDR1 LGHDT and CDR2 YNNKEL (reference sequence). Trimming pared 8 bases from V and 6 bases from J, leaving 17 bases between. The CDR3 consists of 13 residues. CDR3 sequence reads: CASSQGVVGEQYF. The CDR3 region has the DNA TGTGCCAGCTCGCAGGGCGTGGTGGGCGAGCAGTACTTC.

This chain connects TRBV4-1 to TRBJ1-3; the match to TRBD1 covers 8 bases. Losses at the gene ends were 0 bases for V and 7 bases for J; bases not matched to a gene: 5. The germline V gene has CDR1 MGHRA and CDR2 YSYEKL. CDR3 length: 15 amino acids. For the CDR3, the DNA is TGCGCCAGCAGCCAAGATAGACAGGGGAGGAACACCATATATTTT. Amino acids: CASSQDRQGRNTIYF.

This chain links TRBV5-3 with TRBJ1-2; 7 bases line up with TRBD1. TRBV5-3 is marked as an open reading frame, function uncertain. The CDR3 has 15 amino acids. The V gene end was trimmed by 2 bases and the J gene end by 8 bases; junction bases not matched to a gene: 12. DNA for the CDR3: TGTGCCAGAAGCTTAGCCGGGACAGAGCTCCAGGGCTACACCTTC. This translates into CARSLAGTELQGYTF.

The CDR3 DNA is TGCAGCGTTGAAAAGACCCCCGGGACAGGGGGCAGAAACTATGGCTACACCTTC. Translated, it gives CSVEKTPGTGGRNYGYTF. The rearrangement joins TRBV29-1 to TRBJ1-2; the match to TRBD1 covers 12 bases. This CDR3 contains 18 residues. CDR1 and CDR2 from the germline V gene are SQVTM and ANQGSEA. V was pared by 2 bases and J by 2 bases, with 12 bases of the junction left unmatched.

V is TRBV5-1 and J is TRBJ2-5, with unresolved D. CDR1 is SGHRS, CDR2 YFSETQ, per germline. V was cut by 1 base and J by 2 bases, with 6 bases left in between. The CDR3 length is 13 residues. The CDR3 reads CASSLFNQETQYF. The CDR3 DNA sequence: TGCGCCAGCAGCTTGTTCAATCAAGAGACCCAGTACTTC.

V usage is TRBV12-3 or TRBV12-4 and J usage is TRBJ2-7, with D perhaps matching TRBD1 (6 bases). V was cut by 6 bases and J by 2 bases, with 11 bases left in between. The CDR3 has 13 amino acids. The CDR3 nucleotides are TGTGCCAGCAGAAGACAGGCCACCTACGAGCAGTACTTC. Translation: CASRRQATYEQYF.